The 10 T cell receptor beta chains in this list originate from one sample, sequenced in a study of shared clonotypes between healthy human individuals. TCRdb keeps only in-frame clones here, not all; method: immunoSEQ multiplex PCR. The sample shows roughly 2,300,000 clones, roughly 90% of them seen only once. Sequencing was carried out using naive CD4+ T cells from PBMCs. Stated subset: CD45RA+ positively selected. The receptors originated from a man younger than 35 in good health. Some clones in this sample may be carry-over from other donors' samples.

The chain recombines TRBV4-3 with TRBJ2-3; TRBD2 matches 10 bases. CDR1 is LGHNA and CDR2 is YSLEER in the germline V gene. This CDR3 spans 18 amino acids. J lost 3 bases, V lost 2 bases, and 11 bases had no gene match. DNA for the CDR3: TGCGCCAGCAGCCAAAGCGGGGGGGGGACAGCAAGAACAGATACGCAGTATTTT. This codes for CASSQSGGGTARTDTQYF.

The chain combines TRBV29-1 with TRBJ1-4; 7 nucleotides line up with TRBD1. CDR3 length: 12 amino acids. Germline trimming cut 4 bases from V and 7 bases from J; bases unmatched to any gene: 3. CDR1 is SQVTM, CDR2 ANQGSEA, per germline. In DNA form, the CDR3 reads TGCAGCGTTGCGACAGGGAGTGAAAAACTGTTTTTT. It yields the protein CSVATGSEKLFF.

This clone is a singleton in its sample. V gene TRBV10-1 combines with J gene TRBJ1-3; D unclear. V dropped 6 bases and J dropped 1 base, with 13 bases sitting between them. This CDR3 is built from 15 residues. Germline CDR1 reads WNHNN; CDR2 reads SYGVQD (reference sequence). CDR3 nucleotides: TGCGCCAGCAGCCCGACACGCACGTCTGGAAACACCATATATTTT. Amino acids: CASSPTRTSGNTIYF.

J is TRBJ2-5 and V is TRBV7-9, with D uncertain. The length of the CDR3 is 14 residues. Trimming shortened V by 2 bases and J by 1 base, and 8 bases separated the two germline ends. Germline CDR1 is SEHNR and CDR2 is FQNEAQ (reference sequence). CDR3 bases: TGTGCCAGCAGCTTAAGGACGACCCAAGAGACCCAGTACTTC. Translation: CASSLRTTQETQYF.

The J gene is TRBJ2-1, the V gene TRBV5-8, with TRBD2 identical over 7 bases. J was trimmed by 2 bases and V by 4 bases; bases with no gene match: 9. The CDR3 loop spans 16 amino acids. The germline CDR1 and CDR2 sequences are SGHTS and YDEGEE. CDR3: CASSEAAGAPYNEQFF. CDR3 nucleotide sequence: TGTGCCAGCAGCGAGGCCGCGGGAGCGCCCTACAATGAGCAGTTCTTC.

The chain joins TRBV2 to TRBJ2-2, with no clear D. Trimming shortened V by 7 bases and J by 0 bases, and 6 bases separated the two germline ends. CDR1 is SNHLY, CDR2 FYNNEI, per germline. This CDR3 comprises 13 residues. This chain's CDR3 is CASKVANTGELFF. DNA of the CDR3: TGTGCCAGCAAGGTGGCGAACACCGGGGAGCTGTTTTTT.

The CDR3 region is CASSTPGERTDTQYF. CDR3 DNA sequence: TGTGCCAGCTCAACCCCGGGAGAGCGCACAGATACGCAGTATTTT. The chain uses TRBV18 and TRBJ2-3; D is possibly TRBD2 (6 bases). This CDR3 contains 15 residues. V shed 5 bases and J shed 1 base, with 13 bases lying between them. Per the germline V gene, CDR1 is KGHSH and CDR2 is LQKENI.

CDR3 sequence reads: CASSSLRTGRNNSPLHF. The DNA for the CDR3 is TGTGCCAGCAGTTCACTCCGGACAGGCCGTAATAATTCACCCCTCCACTTT. The chain joins TRBV28 to TRBJ1-6; 7 bases match TRBD1. The CDR3 is made up of 17 amino acids. J was trimmed by 5 bases and V by 4 bases; bases with no gene match: 11. Germline lookup yields CDR1 MDHEN and CDR2 SYDVKM.

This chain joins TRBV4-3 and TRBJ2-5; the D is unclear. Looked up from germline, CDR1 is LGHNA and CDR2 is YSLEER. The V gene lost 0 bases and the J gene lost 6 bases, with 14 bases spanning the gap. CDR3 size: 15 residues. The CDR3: CASSQDIGYPKTQYF. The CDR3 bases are TGCGCCAGCAGCCAAGATATAGGCTATCCAAAGACCCAGTACTTC.

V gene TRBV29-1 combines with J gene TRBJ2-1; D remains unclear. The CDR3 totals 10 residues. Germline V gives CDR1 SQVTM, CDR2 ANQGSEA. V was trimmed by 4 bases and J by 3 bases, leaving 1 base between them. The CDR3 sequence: CSVGYNEQFF. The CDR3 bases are TGCAGCGTTGGCTACAATGAGCAGTTCTTC.